The 3 T cell receptor beta chains below were found in one sample sequenced in a study of blood T cell repertoires in COVID-19. The table came from immunoSEQ multiplex PCR; TCRdb's copy has only in-frame clones and leaves some out. The table includes about 360,000 clones, 80% to 90% detected once. The sequenced material came from peripheral blood. These receptor sequences come from a woman aged 60-70 years with COVID-19, enrolled during active disease.

This chain uses TRBV28 with TRBJ2-1; TRBD2 aligns across 7 bases. Trimming at V came to 5 bases and at J to 2 bases, leaving 6 bases not matched to a gene. The CDR3 is made up of 15 amino acids. Germline CDR1 and CDR2: MDHEN and SYDVKM. The CDR3 region has the DNA TGTGCCAGCAGTCGGGGGGAGATCCCCTACAATGAGCAGTTCTTC. Protein sequence: CASSRGEIPYNEQFF.

V is TRBV6-2 or TRBV6-3 and J is TRBJ2-7; 9 nucleotides line up with TRBD2. This CDR3 comprises 16 residues. Germline V lookup: CDR1 MNHEY, CDR2 SVGEGT. V was clipped by 6 bases and J by 2 bases; unmatched bases: 11. The DNA of the CDR3 is TGTGCCAGCAGGTACCTTGGGACTAGCTCCCCCTACGAGCAGTACTTC. This translates into CASRYLGTSSPYEQYF.

The rearrangement joins TRBV7-3 to TRBJ2-3; tentative D call: TRBD1 (6 bases). Germline CDR1 reads SGHTA; CDR2 reads FQGTGA. Trimming shortened V by 2 bases and J by 2 bases, and 11 bases separated the two germline ends. The CDR3 contains 15 residues. CDR3 region: CASSLVRTATDTQYF. The CDR3, as DNA: TGTGCCAGCAGCTTAGTACGGACAGCCACAGATACGCAGTATTTT.